A single sample is the source of the 4 T cell receptor beta chains below, sequenced in a study of cytomegalovirus exposure and HLA in healthy donors. Primers included in the PCR were 60 Vbeta and 13 Jbeta primers. Data came from immunoSEQ multiplex PCR; TCRdb stores just in-frame clones and leaves some out. The table records 150,000 to 200,000 clones, roughly 80% of them present only once. Sample: PBMCs. These receptors all stem from a woman in her twenties or thirties in good health and CMV-seronegative.

In this sample, this clone turned up a few times. The chain carries TRBV19 and TRBJ2-1, with 8 bases fitting TRBD2. The J segment lost 3 bases and the V segment lost 4 bases, leaving 5 bases of the junction unmatched. The germline V gene encodes CDR1 LNHDA and CDR2 SQIVND (reference sequence). This CDR3 contains 15 residues. CDR3 sequence (DNA): TGTGCCAGTAGTAACCGGGGGGGAATCTACAATGAGCAGTTCTTC. Residues: CASSNRGGIYNEQFF.

The rearrangement joins TRBV6-5 to TRBJ2-3, with a possible D match to TRBD2 (5 bases). Trimming removed 5 bases from V and 4 bases from J, with 16 bases in between. This CDR3 spans 15 amino acids. Germline V gene lookup returns CDR1 MNHEY and CDR2 SVGAGI. The CDR3 is CASSATGLPPDTQYF. CDR3 DNA: TGTGCCAGCAGTGCCACCGGACTCCCCCCAGATACGCAGTATTTT.

This chain uses TRBV9 with TRBJ2-3; weak D call: TRBD2 (7 bases). The length of the CDR3 is 15 residues. The ends were cut back, 3 bases at V and 4 bases at J, with 15 bases in the middle. Germline assignment: CDR1 SGDLS and CDR2 YYNGEE. CDR3 sequence reads: CASSERGRVADTQYF. Written as DNA, the CDR3 is TGTGCCAGCAGCGAGAGGGGGAGGGTAGCAGATACGCAGTATTTT. Combining the CDR3 with reference TRBV9 and TRBJ2-3 gives the whole variable domain DSGVTQTPKHLITATGQRVTLRCSPRSGDLSVYWYQQSLDQGLQFLIQYYNGEERAKGNILERFSAQQFPDLHSELNLSSLELGDSALYFCASSERGRVADTQYFGPGTRLTVL.

The chain combines TRBV7-9 with TRBJ1-5, with D hard to call. The germline CDR1 and CDR2 sequences are SEHNR and FQNEAQ (reference sequence). V gave up 4 bases and J gave up 5 bases, with 9 bases separating them. This CDR3 is 13 amino acids long. CDR3 loop: CASSSVQDQPQHF. The CDR3 DNA follows: TGTGCCAGCAGCTCCGTTCAGGATCAGCCCCAGCATTTT.